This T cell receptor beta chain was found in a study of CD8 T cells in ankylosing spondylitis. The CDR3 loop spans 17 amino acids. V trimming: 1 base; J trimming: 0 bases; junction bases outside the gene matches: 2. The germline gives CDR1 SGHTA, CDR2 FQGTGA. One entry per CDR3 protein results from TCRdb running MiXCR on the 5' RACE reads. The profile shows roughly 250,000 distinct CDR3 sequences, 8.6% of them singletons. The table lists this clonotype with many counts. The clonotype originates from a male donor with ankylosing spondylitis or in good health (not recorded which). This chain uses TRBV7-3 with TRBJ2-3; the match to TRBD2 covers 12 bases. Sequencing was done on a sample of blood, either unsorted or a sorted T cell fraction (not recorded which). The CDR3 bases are TGTGCCAGCAGCTTAAGAGGACTAGCGGGGAGCACAGATACGCAGTATTTT. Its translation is CASSLRGLAGSTDTQYF. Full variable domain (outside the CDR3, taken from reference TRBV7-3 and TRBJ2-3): GAGVSQTPSNKVTEKGKYVELRCDPISGHTALYWYRQSLGQGPEFLIYFQGTGAADDSGLPNDRFFAVRPEGSVSTLKIQRTERGDSAVYLCASSLRGLAGSTDTQYFGPGTRLTVL.